The 20 T cell receptor beta chains below were found in one sample sequenced in a study of blood T cell repertoires in COVID-19. Libraries were prepared by immunoSEQ multiplex PCR; TCRdb keeps only in-frame clonotypes and omits some of them. The table records roughly 300,000 clones, 88% of them present only once. Specimen: peripheral blood. These receptors were collected from a man aged 18 to 35 with active or convalescent COVID-19.

The rearrangement uses TRBV9 and TRBJ2-1; 7 bases are shared with TRBD1. The CDR3 runs to 16 residues. The germline V gene encodes CDR1 SGDLS and CDR2 YYNGEE. V was pared by 4 bases and J by 5 bases, with 12 bases of the junction left unmatched. The CDR3 coding sequence is TGTGCCAGCAGCTCACCCGGGGACAGTATAAACAATGAGCAGTTCTTC. Its protein is CASSSPGDSINNEQFF.

The sample holds a few counts of this clone. The chain has TRBV6-2 or TRBV6-3 and TRBJ2-7; D is unclear. Trimming cost V 0 bases and J 5 bases, with 8 bases left between them. Germline CDR1 and CDR2: MNHEY and SVGEGT. This CDR3 spans 13 amino acids. Here the CDR3 DNA reads TGTGCCAGCAGTTACTCGAGTTACGACGAGCAGTACTTC. It codes for CASSYSSYDEQYF.

The chain has TRBV27 and TRBJ1-5, with D possibly TRBD1 on 6 matching bases. Trimming cost V 5 bases and J 4 bases, with 15 bases left between them. The CDR3 loop spans 15 amino acids. Germline CDR1 is MNHEY and CDR2 is SMNVEV (reference sequence). CDR3 sequence: CASSRAGTINQPQHF. The CDR3 bases are TGTGCCAGCAGTCGCGCCGGGACAATAAATCAGCCCCAGCATTTT.

This clone was picked up one time. V gene TRBV9 combines with J gene TRBJ2-1, with 9 bases that match TRBD1. The junction had 10 bases not matched to a gene; V was cut back by 1 base and J by 8 bases. Germline-derived CDR1 and CDR2 are SGDLS and YYNGEE. CDR3 length: 16 residues. The CDR3 reads CASSVLSGQGRDEQFF. Here the CDR3 DNA reads TGTGCCAGCAGCGTACTATCTGGACAGGGGAGGGATGAGCAGTTCTTC. The variable domain in full, completed from reference TRBV9 and TRBJ2-1, reads DSGVTQTPKHLITATGQRVTLRCSPRSGDLSVYWYQQSLDQGLQFLIQYYNGEERAKGNILERFSAQQFPDLHSELNLSSLELGDSALYFCASSVLSGQGRDEQFFGPGTRLTVL.

The chain combines TRBV6-9 with TRBJ1-2; D unresolved. The germline V gene has CDR1 MNHGY and CDR2 SVAAGI. The CDR3 loop spans 12 amino acids. Trimming cost V 10 bases and J 2 bases, with 11 bases left between them. CDR3 sequence: CATPEANYGYTF. The CDR3 nucleotides read TGTGCCACCCCCGAAGCGAACTATGGCTACACCTTC.

This chain connects TRBV5-3 to TRBJ1-1; D uncertain. TRBV5-3 is an ORF; its function is uncertain. Trimming removed 4 bases at V and 4 bases at J, with 20 bases between. This CDR3 is 16 amino acids long. The CDR3 DNA reads TGTGCCAGAAGCGAACATGGTAGAGGTATGGTCACTGAAGCTTTCTTT. It codes for CARSEHGRGMVTEAFF.

The chain uses TRBV4-1 and TRBJ2-7; the match to TRBD1 covers 10 bases. Trimming cost V 3 bases and J 2 bases; bases outside gene matches: 4. There are 15 residues in the CDR3. Per the germline V gene, CDR1 is MGHRA and CDR2 is YSYEKL. This CDR3 reads CASSQSGQGAYEQYF. Here the CDR3 DNA reads TGCGCCAGCAGCCAGAGTGGACAGGGGGCCTACGAGCAGTACTTC.

This clone appeared once. The V call is TRBV15, the J call TRBJ2-7; TRBD1 matches at 7 bases. Germline lookup yields CDR1 LNHNV and CDR2 YYDKDF (reference sequence). J was trimmed by 1 base and V by 5 bases; bases with no gene match: 2. The CDR3 is made up of 13 amino acids. The DNA of the CDR3 is TGTGCCACCAGCGTGGGACAGTCCTACGAGCAGTACTTC. Protein sequence: CATSVGQSYEQYF.

This chain links TRBV25-1 with TRBJ1-5; D call uncertain. V was cut by 2 bases and J by 7 bases, with 12 bases left in between. The germline CDR1 and CDR2 sequences are MGHDK and SYGVNS. The CDR3 runs 14 residues. As DNA, the CDR3 is TGTGCCAGCAGTGAAATGGAGGGTCACCAGCCCCAGCATTTT. It yields the protein CASSEMEGHQPQHF.

In regard to this clone: Because the CDR3 is missing its conserved closing phenylalanine or tryptophan, this is likely a read error. It is unclear where the CDR3 begins or ends on the DNA, so no DNA is shown, and the CDR3 is as TCRdb lists it. This chain connects TRBV5-8 to TRBJ2-7; the table's TRBD1 call for D was not verified on the DNA. Both ends counted, the CDR3 spans 16 residues. Germline CDR1 is SGHTS and CDR2 is YDEGEE. CDR3: CASSLYEAGTEPFKGI.

The rearrangement uses TRBV21-1 and TRBJ2-3; TRBD2 was called by the table and not checked on the DNA. TRBV21-1 is a pseudogene locus. The CDR3 extends over 20 amino acids. The CDR3 here is CASSTLLLAGIKPSTDTQYF. CDR3 nucleotides: TGTGCCAGCAGCACTCTGCTACTAGCGGGGATCAAGCCTAGCACAGATACGCAGTATTTT.

The V and J genes are TRBV19 and TRBJ2-7; 9 nucleotides align to TRBD1. CDR3 length equals 15 residues. Germline V gene data show CDR1 as LNHDA and CDR2 as SQIVND (reference sequence). Germline trimming cut 5 bases from V and 2 bases from J; bases unmatched to any gene: 7. Here the CDR3 reads CASSSSRQGAYEQYF. CDR3 DNA sequence: TGTGCCAGTAGTTCGAGTCGACAGGGGGCCTACGAGCAGTACTTC.

The sample holds one count of this clone. This chain joins TRBV9 and TRBJ1-1; perhaps TRBD1 as D (5 bases). From germline, CDR1 is SGDLS and CDR2 YYNGEE. Trimming took off 4 bases at V and 3 bases at J, with 13 bases between the two ends. The CDR3 is 14 residues long. CDR3 DNA sequence: TGTGCCAGCAGCCCTTGGGCAGGGCACACTGAAGCTTTCTTT. Amino acids: CASSPWAGHTEAFF.

This clone was found a few times. The chain employs TRBV21-1 and TRBJ2-7; TRBD2 was called by the table and not checked on the DNA. TRBV21-1 is a recognized pseudogene. This CDR3 has 15 amino acids. DNA for the CDR3: TGTGCCAGCAGCACATACAGAACGACGGGGTACGAGCAGTACTTC. It is translated as CASSTYRTTGYEQYF.

For the CDR3, the DNA is TGTGCCACCAGCAGATACAACAATGAGCAGTTCTTC. This gives the protein CATSRYNNEQFF. The rearrangement links TRBV15 to TRBJ2-1; no firm D call. This CDR3 comprises 12 residues. Germline assignment: CDR1 LNHNV and CDR2 YYDKDF (reference sequence). V was cut by 2 bases and J by 5 bases, with 4 bases left in between.

The V call is TRBV7-9, the J call TRBJ2-1; 12 bases align to TRBD2. From germline, CDR1 is SEHNR and CDR2 FQNEAQ (reference sequence). V was clipped by 1 base and J by 4 bases; unmatched bases: 5. The CDR3 runs 17 residues. DNA of the CDR3: TGTGCCAGCAGCTTAGGTCCGACTAGCGGGGGTTACAATGAGCAGTTCTTC. Translating it yields CASSLGPTSGGYNEQFF. The variable domain in full, completed from reference TRBV7-9 and TRBJ2-1, reads DTGVSQNPRHKITKRGQNVTFRCDPISEHNRLYWYRQTLGQGPEFLTYFQNEAQLEKSRLLSDRFSAERPKGSFSTLEIQRTEQGDSAMYLCASSLGPTSGGYNEQFFGPGTRLTVL.

This rearrangement joins TRBV7-8 to TRBJ1-5, with D perhaps matching TRBD1 (5 bases). V was trimmed by 5 bases and J by 5 bases, leaving 10 bases between them. The CDR3 runs 13 residues. CDR1 and CDR2 from the germline V gene are SGHVS and FQNEAQ. In nucleotides, the CDR3 is TGTGCCAGCAGCATCGGGGGAGATCAGCCCCAGCATTTT. This translates into CASSIGGDQPQHF. The whole variable domain, filled in from reference TRBV7-8 and TRBJ1-5, reads GAGVSQSPRYKVAKRGQDVALRCDPISGHVSLFWYQQALGQGPEFLTYFQNEAQLDKSGLPSDRFFAERPEGSVSTLKIQRTQQEDSAVYLCASSIGGDQPQHFGDGTRLSIL.

The genes are TRBV4-1 and TRBJ2-5, with 9 bases fitting TRBD2. Germline trimming cut 1 base from V and 0 bases from J; bases unmatched to any gene: 3. The CDR3 extends over 16 amino acids. From germline, CDR1 is MGHRA and CDR2 YSYEKL. The CDR3, as DNA: TGCGCCAGCAGCCAAGCTAGCGGGATATACCAAGAGACCCAGTACTTC. Translated: CASSQASGIYQETQYF.

The chain joins TRBV21-1 to TRBJ2-1; TRBD1, the table's D call, lacks a check against the DNA. TRBV21-1 is described as a pseudogene. The CDR3 sequence is 13 residues long. The CDR3 DNA sequence: TGTGCCAGCAGGGGACAGGGTTACAATGAGCAGTTCTTC. Protein: CASRGQGYNEQFF.

The rearrangement joins TRBV3-1 (or the pseudogene TRBV3-2) to TRBJ1-3; D might be TRBD1 (5 bases). The V end was cut by 0 bases, the J end by 3 bases, with 12 bases between. The CDR3 extends over 16 amino acids. Germline V gene data show CDR1 as LGHDT and CDR2 as YNNKEL (reference sequence). The CDR3 DNA sequence: TGTGCCAGCAGCCAAGAGACTCAGGGAATTGGAAACACCATATATTTT. Protein sequence: CASSQETQGIGNTIYF.